This paragraph covers one T cell receptor beta chain sequence. Its target is not known. These data are taken from a study of T cell responses to AZD1222 COVID-19 vaccine. Generated by immunoSEQ multiplex PCR, the TCRdb table keeps only in-frame clones and is missing some. The table records 140,000 to 150,000 clones, 91% of them present only once. Study-level findings and limits: Seropositive AZD1222 recipients at baseline numbered only five to seven. The study sampled repertoires only after the peak T cell response.

The CDR3 sequence is 16 residues long. The ends lost 2 bases at V and 6 bases at J; junction bases unmatched: 7. Germline V gene data show CDR1 as MNHEY and CDR2 as SVGEGT. The receptor was derived from an adult in good health. The sample was peripheral blood, taken on day 0 of AZD1222 vaccination. The J gene is TRBJ2-7, the V gene TRBV6-2 or TRBV6-3; 13 nucleotides align to TRBD2. Here the CDR3 reads CASSYGLAGVRREQYF. The CDR3 DNA reads TGTGCCAGCAGTTACGGACTAGCGGGAGTTCGTCGCGAGCAGTACTTC.